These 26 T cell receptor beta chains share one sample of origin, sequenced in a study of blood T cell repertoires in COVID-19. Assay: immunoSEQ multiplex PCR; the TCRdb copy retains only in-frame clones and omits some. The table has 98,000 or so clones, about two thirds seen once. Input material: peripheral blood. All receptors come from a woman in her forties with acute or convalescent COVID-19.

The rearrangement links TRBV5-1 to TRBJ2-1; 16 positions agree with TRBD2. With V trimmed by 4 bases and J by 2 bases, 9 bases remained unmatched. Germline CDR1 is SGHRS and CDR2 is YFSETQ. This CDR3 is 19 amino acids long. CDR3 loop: CASSPRGTSGGATYNEQFF. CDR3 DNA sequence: TGCGCCAGCAGCCCACGAGGGACTAGCGGGGGGGCCACCTACAATGAGCAGTTCTTC.

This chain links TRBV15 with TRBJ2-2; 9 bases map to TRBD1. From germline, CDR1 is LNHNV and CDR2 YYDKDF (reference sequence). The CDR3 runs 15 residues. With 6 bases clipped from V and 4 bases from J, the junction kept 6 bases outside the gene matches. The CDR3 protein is CATSTGGAGTGELFF. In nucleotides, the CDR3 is TGTGCCACCAGTACAGGGGGCGCGGGCACCGGGGAGCTGTTTTTT.

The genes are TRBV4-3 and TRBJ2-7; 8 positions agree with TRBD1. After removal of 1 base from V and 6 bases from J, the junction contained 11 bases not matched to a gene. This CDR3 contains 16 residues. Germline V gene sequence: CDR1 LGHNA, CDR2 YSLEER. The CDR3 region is CASSQGVGQAGGEQYF. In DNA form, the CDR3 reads TGCGCCAGCAGCCAAGGTGTGGGACAGGCTGGGGGCGAGCAGTACTTC.

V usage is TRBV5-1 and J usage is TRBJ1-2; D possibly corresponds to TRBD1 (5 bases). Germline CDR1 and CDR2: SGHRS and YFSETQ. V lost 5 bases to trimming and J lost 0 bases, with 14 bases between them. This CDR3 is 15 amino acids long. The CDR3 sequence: CASRRTGSTNYGYTF. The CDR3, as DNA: TGCGCCAGCAGACGCACAGGTTCCACTAACTATGGCTACACCTTC.

The CDR3 sequence: CASSLQGLPNTEAFF. Written as DNA, the CDR3 is TGTGCCAGCAGTTTACAGGGACTCCCGAACACTGAAGCTTTCTTT. The V call is TRBV28, the J call TRBJ1-1, with D perhaps TRBD1 (5 bases). This CDR3 is built from 15 residues. V was trimmed by 2 bases and J by 1 base, leaving 11 bases between them. Germline-derived CDR1 and CDR2 are MDHEN and SYDVKM.

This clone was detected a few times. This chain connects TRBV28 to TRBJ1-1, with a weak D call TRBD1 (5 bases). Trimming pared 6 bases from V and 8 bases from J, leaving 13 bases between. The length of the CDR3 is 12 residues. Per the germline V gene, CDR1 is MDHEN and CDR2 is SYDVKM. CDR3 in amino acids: CASRERTSEAFF. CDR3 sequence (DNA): TGTGCCAGCAGAGAGAGGACATCCGAAGCTTTCTTT. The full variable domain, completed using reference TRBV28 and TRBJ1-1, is DVKVTQSSRYLVKRTGEKVFLECVQDMDHENMFWYRQDPGLGLRLIYFSYDVKMKEKGDIPEGYSVSREKKERFSLILESASTNQTSMYLCASRERTSEAFFGQGTRLTVV.

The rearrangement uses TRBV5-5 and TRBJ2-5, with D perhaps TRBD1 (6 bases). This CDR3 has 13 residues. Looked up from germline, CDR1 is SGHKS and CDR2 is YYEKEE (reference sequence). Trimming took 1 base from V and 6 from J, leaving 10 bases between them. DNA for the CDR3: TGTGCCAGCAGCTTGAACAGGGCAAAGACCCAGTACTTC. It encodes CASSLNRAKTQYF.

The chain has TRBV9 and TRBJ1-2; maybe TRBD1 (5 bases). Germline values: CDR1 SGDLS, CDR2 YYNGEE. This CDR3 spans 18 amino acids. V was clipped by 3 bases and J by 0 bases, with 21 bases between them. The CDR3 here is CASSASPTGWGANYGYTF. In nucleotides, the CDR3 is TGTGCCAGCAGCGCCTCACCAACGGGGTGGGGGGCTAACTATGGCTACACCTTC.

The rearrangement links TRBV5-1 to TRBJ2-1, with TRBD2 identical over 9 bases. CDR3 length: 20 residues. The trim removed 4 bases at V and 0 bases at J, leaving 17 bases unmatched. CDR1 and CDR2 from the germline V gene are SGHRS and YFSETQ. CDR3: CASSHYSGGPVTSSYNEQFF. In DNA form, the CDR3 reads TGCGCCAGCAGCCATTATAGCGGGGGCCCTGTCACCAGCTCCTACAATGAGCAGTTCTTC.

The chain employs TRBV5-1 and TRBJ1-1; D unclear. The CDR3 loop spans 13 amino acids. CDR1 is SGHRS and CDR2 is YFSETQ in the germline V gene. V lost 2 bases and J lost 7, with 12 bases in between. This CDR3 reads CASSFGLLDEAFF. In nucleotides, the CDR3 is TGCGCCAGCAGCTTCGGGTTGCTTGATGAAGCTTTCTTT.

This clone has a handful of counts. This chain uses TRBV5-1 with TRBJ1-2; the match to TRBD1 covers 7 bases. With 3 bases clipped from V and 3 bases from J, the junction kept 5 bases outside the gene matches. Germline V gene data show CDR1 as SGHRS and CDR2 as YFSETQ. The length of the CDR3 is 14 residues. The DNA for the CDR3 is TGCGCCAGCAGCTCTACAGGGGCCGACTATGGCTACACCTTC. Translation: CASSSTGADYGYTF. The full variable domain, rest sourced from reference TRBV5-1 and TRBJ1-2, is KAGVTQTPRYLIKTRGQQVTLSCSPISGHRSVSWYQQTPGQGLQFLFEYFSETQRNKGNFPGRFSGRQFSNSRSEMNVSTLELGDSALYLCASSSTGADYGYTFGSGTRLTVV.

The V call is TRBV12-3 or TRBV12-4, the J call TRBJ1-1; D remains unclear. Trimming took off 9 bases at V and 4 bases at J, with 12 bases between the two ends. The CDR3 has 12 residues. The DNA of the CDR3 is TGTGCCAGTCAGCGGGGTGTCACTGAAGCTTTCTTT. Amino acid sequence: CASQRGVTEAFF.

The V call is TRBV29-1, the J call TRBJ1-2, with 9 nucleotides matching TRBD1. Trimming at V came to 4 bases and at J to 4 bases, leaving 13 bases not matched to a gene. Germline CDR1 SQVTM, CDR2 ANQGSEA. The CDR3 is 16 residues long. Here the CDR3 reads CSVAGEAGTGPYGYTF. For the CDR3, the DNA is TGCAGCGTTGCGGGGGAGGCCGGGACAGGGCCCTATGGCTACACCTTC. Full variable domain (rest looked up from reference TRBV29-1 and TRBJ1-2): SAVISQKPSRDICQRGTSLTIQCQVDSQVTMMFWYRQQPGQSLTLIATANQGSEATYESGFVIDKFPISRPNLTFSTLTVSNMSPEDSSIYLCSVAGEAGTGPYGYTFGSGTRLTVV.

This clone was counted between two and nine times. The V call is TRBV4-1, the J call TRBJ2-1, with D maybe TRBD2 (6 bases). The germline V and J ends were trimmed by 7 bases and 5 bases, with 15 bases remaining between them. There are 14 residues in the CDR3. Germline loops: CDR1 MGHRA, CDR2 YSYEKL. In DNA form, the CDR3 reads TGCGCCAGCATGCCGGGACTGGGTCACAATGAGCAGTTCTTC. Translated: CASMPGLGHNEQFF.

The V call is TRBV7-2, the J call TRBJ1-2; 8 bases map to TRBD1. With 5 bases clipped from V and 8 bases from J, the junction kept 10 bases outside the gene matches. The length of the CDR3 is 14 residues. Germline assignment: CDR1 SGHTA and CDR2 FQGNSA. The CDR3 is CASSQLQGASGYTF. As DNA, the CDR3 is TGTGCCAGCAGCCAACTTCAGGGGGCATCGGGCTACACCTTC. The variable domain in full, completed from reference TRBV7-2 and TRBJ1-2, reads GAGVSQSPSNKVTEKGKDVELRCDPISGHTALYWYRQSLGQGLEFLIYFQGNSAPDKSGLPSDRFSAERTGGSVSTLTIQRTQQEDSAVYLCASSQLQGASGYTFGSGTRLTVV.

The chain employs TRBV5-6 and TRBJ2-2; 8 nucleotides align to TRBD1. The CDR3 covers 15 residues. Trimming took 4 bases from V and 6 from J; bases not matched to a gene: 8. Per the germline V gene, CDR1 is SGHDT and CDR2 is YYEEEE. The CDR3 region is CASSRGQGVAGELFF. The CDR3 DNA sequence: TGTGCCAGCAGCCGAGGACAGGGAGTGGCCGGGGAGCTGTTTTTT.

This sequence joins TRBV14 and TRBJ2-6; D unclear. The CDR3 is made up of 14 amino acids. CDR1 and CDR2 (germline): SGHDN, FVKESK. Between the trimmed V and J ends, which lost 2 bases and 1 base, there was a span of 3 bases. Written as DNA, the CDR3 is TGTGCCAGCAGCCAACAGTCTGGGGCCAACGTCCTGACTTTC. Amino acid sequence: CASSQQSGANVLTF.

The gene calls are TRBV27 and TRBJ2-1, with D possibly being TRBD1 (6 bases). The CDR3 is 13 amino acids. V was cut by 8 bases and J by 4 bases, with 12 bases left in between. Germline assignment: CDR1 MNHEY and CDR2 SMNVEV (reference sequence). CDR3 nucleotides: TGTGCCAGCTCGACAGGCCAGTACAATGAGCAGTTCTTC. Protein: CASSTGQYNEQFF.

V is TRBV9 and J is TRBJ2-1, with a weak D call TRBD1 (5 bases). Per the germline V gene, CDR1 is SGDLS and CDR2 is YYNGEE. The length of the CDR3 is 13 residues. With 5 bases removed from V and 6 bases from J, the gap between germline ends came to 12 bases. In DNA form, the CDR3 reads TGTGCCAGCAGACCTCTTACAGGCAATGAGCAGTTCTTC. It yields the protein CASRPLTGNEQFF.

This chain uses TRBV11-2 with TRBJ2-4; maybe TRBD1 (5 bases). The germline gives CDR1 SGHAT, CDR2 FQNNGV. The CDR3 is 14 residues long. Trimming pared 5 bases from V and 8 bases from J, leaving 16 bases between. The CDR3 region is CASSADSPRDIQYF. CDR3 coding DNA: TGTGCCAGCAGCGCTGACAGTCCTAGGGACATTCAGTACTTC.

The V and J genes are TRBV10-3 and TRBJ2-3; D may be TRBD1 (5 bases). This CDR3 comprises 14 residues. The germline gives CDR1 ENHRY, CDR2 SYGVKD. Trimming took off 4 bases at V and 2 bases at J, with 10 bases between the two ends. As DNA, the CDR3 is TGTGCCATCAGTGGGGGCAGTGACACAGATACGCAGTATTTT. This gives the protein CAISGGSDTDTQYF.

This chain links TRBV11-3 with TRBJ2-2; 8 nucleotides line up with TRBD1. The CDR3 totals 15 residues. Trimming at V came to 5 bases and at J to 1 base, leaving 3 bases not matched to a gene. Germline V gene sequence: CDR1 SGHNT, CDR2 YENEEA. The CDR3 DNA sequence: TGTGCCAGCAGCCTACAGGGGGGGAACACCGGGGAGCTGTTTTTT. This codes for CASSLQGGNTGELFF.

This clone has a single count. Here the CDR3 DNA reads TGTGCCAGCAGCTTGGAGACTAGCCGCGCAGATACGCAGTATTTT. Its protein product is CASSLETSRADTQYF. This rearrangement joins TRBV5-4 to TRBJ2-3; 7 bases are a match to TRBD2. The CDR3 contains 15 residues. The germline V gene has CDR1 SGHNT and CDR2 YYREEE (reference sequence). Losses at the gene ends were 0 bases for V and 4 bases for J; bases not matched to a gene: 5.

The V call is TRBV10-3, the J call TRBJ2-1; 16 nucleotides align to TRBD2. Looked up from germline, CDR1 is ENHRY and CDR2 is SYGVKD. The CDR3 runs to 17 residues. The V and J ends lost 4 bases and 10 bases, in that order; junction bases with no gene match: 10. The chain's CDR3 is CAISAGTSGGASGEQFF. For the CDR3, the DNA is TGTGCCATCAGTGCGGGGACTAGCGGGGGGGCCTCTGGGGAGCAGTTCTTC.

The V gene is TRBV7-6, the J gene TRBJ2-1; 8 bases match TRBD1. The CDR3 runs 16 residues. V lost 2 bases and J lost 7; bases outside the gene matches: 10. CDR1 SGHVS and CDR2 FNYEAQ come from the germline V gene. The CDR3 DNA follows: TGTGCCAGCAGCTTAAAGAGGTGGACAGGGATAAATGAGCAGTTCTTC. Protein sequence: CASSLKRWTGINEQFF.

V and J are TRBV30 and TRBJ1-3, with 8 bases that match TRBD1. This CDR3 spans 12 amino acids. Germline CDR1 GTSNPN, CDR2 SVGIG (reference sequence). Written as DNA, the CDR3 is TGTGGGCAGGGGGCTTCTGGAAACACCATATATTTT. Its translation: CGQGASGNTIYF.